The rows below give T cell receptor beta chains drawn from one sample of a study of pediatric ulcerative colitis. Generated by immunoSEQ multiplex PCR, the TCRdb table keeps only in-frame clones and is missing some. The sample lists some 60,000 clones, 77% seen once, with around 5.2% in the top ten. Sequenced input: blood. Receptor source: a boy aged 5-17 years with moderate ulcerative colitis. The CDR3 runs from the conserved cysteine through the conserved F or W. The order of the fields is J gene, clone size, V gene, CDR3 length, D gene, CDR3 DNA, CDR3 protein. D genes are given only for firm matches. Some rows mark clone size as missing; the rest say once, few, many or name a class of expanded clone.

J gene: TRBJ1-1; clone size: NA; V gene: TRBV7-8; CDR3 length: 14; D gene: NA; CDR3 DNA: TGTGCCAGCAGCTTAGGGGCGGGGAACACTGAAGCTTTCTTT; CDR3 protein: CASSLGAGNTEAFF
J gene: TRBJ1-1; clone size: few; V gene: TRBV5-1; CDR3 length: 14; D gene: NA; CDR3 DNA: TGCGCCAGCAGCGTAACTACAGGGAACACTGAAGCTTTCTTT; CDR3 protein: CASSVTTGNTEAFF
J gene: TRBJ2-3; clone size: NA; V gene: TRBV18; CDR3 length: 14; D gene: NA; CDR3 DNA: TGTGCCAGCTCACCACCCAAGGGTGTAGATACGCAGTATTTT; CDR3 protein: CASSPPKGVDTQYF
J gene: TRBJ2-1; clone size: NA; V gene: TRBV30; CDR3 length: 13; D gene: NA; CDR3 DNA: TGTGCCTGGAACAGGCGAGCCTACAATGAGCAGTTCTTC; CDR3 protein: CAWNRRAYNEQFF
J gene: TRBJ2-7; clone size: few; V gene: TRBV6-5; CDR3 length: 14; D gene: NA; CDR3 DNA: TGTGCCAGCCAAATGGGACCAATACCCTACGAGCAGTACTTC; CDR3 protein: CASQMGPIPYEQYF
J gene: TRBJ1-1; clone size: NA; V gene: TRBV15; CDR3 length: 13; D gene: NA; CDR3 DNA: TGTGCCACCAGCAGTCAGGGAGGGACTGAAGCTTTCTTT; CDR3 protein: CATSSQGGTEAFF
J gene: TRBJ1-2; clone size: NA; V gene: TRBV30; CDR3 length: 12; D gene: NA; CDR3 DNA: TGTGCCTGGAGTGTACATAACTATGGCTACACCTTC; CDR3 protein: CAWSVHNYGYTF
J gene: TRBJ1-4; clone size: NA; V gene: TRBV15; CDR3 length: 17; D gene: TRBD1; CDR3 DNA: TGTGCCACCAGCAGAGAAGGGGGCGGCTCAACTAATGAAAAACTGTTTTTT; CDR3 protein: CATSREGGGSTNEKLFF
J gene: TRBJ2-2; clone size: NA; V gene: TRBV5-4; CDR3 length: 16; D gene: TRBD2; CDR3 DNA: TGTGCCAGCAGCCAGACTAGCGGGGCGAGGACCGGGGAGCTGTTTTTT; CDR3 protein: CASSQTSGARTGELFF
J gene: TRBJ2-5; clone size: NA; V gene: TRBV4-1; CDR3 length: 17; D gene: TRBD2; CDR3 DNA: TGCGCCAGCAGCCAAGTGGCGGGACTAGCGTCTCAAGAGACCCAGTACTTC; CDR3 protein: CASSQVAGLASQETQYF
J gene: TRBJ2-4; clone size: NA; V gene: TRBV5-5; CDR3 length: 13; D gene: NA; CDR3 DNA: TGTGCCAGCAGCTGGACTACCAAAAACATTCAGTACTTC; CDR3 protein: CASSWTTKNIQYF
J gene: TRBJ2-6; clone size: NA; V gene: TRBV5-1; CDR3 length: 16; D gene: NA; CDR3 DNA: TGCGCCAGCAGCAGACCACAGGCCTCTGGGGCCAACGTCCTGACTTTC; CDR3 protein: CASSRPQASGANVLTF
J gene: TRBJ2-3; clone size: NA; V gene: TRBV19; CDR3 length: 16; D gene: TRBD1; CDR3 DNA: TGTGCCAGTCGTCCGACGGGCTACAGGGGCGGAGATACGCAGTATTTT; CDR3 protein: CASRPTGYRGGDTQYF
J gene: TRBJ2-3; clone size: NA; V gene: TRBV11-3; CDR3 length: 15; D gene: NA; CDR3 DNA: TGTGCCAGCAGCTTCCGGGACGGTAGCACAGATACGCAGTATTTT; CDR3 protein: CASSFRDGSTDTQYF
J gene: TRBJ2-1; clone size: NA; V gene: TRBV27; CDR3 length: 15; D gene: NA; CDR3 DNA: TGTGCCAGCAGTTTATGGGGGAGCTCCTACAATGAGCAGTTCTTC; CDR3 protein: CASSLWGSSYNEQFF
J gene: TRBJ2-1; clone size: NA; V gene: TRBV9; CDR3 length: 15; D gene: NA; CDR3 DNA: TGTGCCAGCAGCGTAGAGGACAGTACCTACAATGAGCAGTTCTTC; CDR3 protein: CASSVEDSTYNEQFF
J gene: TRBJ2-3; clone size: NA; V gene: TRBV7-9; CDR3 length: 15; D gene: NA; CDR3 DNA: TGTGCCAGCAGCTTAAAGGGAGTAGGCACAGATACGCAGTATTTT; CDR3 protein: CASSLKGVGTDTQYF
J gene: TRBJ2-7; clone size: NA; V gene: TRBV4-2; CDR3 length: 13; D gene: NA; CDR3 DNA: TGTGCCAGCAGCCAACAGGGTTTGAACGAGCAGTACTTC; CDR3 protein: CASSQQGLNEQYF
J gene: TRBJ2-1; clone size: NA; V gene: TRBV4-1; CDR3 length: 17; D gene: TRBD2; CDR3 DNA: TGCGCCAGCAGCCAAGAGGCTGGCCTAGCGGGACAAGGTGAGCAGTTCTTC; CDR3 protein: CASSQEAGLAGQGEQFF
J gene: TRBJ2-5; clone size: few; V gene: TRBV30; CDR3 length: 12; D gene: NA; CDR3 DNA: TGTGCCTGGAGTCTGATAGCGGAGACCCAGTACTTC; CDR3 protein: CAWSLIAETQYF
J gene: TRBJ2-7; clone size: once; V gene: TRBV29-1; CDR3 length: 14; D gene: TRBD2; CDR3 DNA: TGCAGCGTTGAAACCCTAGCGGGGACCGGGGAGCAGTACTTC; CDR3 protein: CSVETLAGTGEQYF
J gene: TRBJ1-1; clone size: NA; V gene: TRBV7-9; CDR3 length: 14; D gene: NA; CDR3 DNA: TGTGCCAGCAGCTTAGGTCAACTGAACACTGAAGCTTTCTTT; CDR3 protein: CASSLGQLNTEAFF
J gene: TRBJ1-1; clone size: NA; V gene: TRBV19; CDR3 length: 14; D gene: NA; CDR3 DNA: TGTGCCAGTACTTACGCAGGGAGATACACTGAAGCTTTCTTT; CDR3 protein: CASTYAGRYTEAFF
J gene: TRBJ2-1; clone size: few; V gene: TRBV9; CDR3 length: 15; D gene: NA; CDR3 DNA: TGTGCCAGCAGCGTGTCTGGCGGACCATACAATGAGCAGTTCTTC; CDR3 protein: CASSVSGGPYNEQFF
J gene: TRBJ1-2; clone size: NA; V gene: TRBV6-1; CDR3 length: 13; D gene: NA; CDR3 DNA: TGTGCCAGCACCCTCGGGACGAGGAATGGCTACACCTTC; CDR3 protein: CASTLGTRNGYTF
J gene: TRBJ1-2; clone size: NA; V gene: TRBV2; CDR3 length: 12; D gene: TRBD1; CDR3 DNA: TGTGCCAGCAGCGGGGACAGGGGTGGCTACACCTTC; CDR3 protein: CASSGDRGGYTF
J gene: TRBJ2-2; clone size: NA; V gene: TRBV11-1; CDR3 length: 16; D gene: TRBD2; CDR3 DNA: TGTGCCAGCAGCCTGAACGTGGGGGGGTACACCGGGGAGCTGTTTTTT; CDR3 protein: CASSLNVGGYTGELFF
J gene: TRBJ2-7; clone size: NA; V gene: TRBV2; CDR3 length: 14; D gene: NA; CDR3 DNA: TGTGCCAGCATCGGGGTATCGAGCTCCTACGAGCAGTACTTC; CDR3 protein: CASIGVSSSYEQYF
J gene: TRBJ2-1; clone size: NA; V gene: TRBV5-6; CDR3 length: 17; D gene: TRBD2; CDR3 DNA: TGTGCCAGCAGCTGGAACCCGAGCGGGAGCGTCTACAATGAGCAGTTCTTC; CDR3 protein: CASSWNPSGSVYNEQFF
J gene: TRBJ2-1; clone size: NA; V gene: TRBV2; CDR3 length: 12; D gene: TRBD1; CDR3 DNA: TGTGCCAGCCACAGGGGGCAAAATGAGCAGTTCTTC; CDR3 protein: CASHRGQNEQFF
J gene: TRBJ2-1; clone size: NA; V gene: TRBV5-1; CDR3 length: 14; D gene: NA; CDR3 DNA: TGCGCCAGCAGCTTGGTTCCAGGTTCTTCTGAGCAGTTCTTC; CDR3 protein: CASSLVPGSSEQFF
J gene: TRBJ2-7; clone size: NA; V gene: TRBV9; CDR3 length: 16; D gene: NA; CDR3 DNA: TGTGCCAGCAGCGTAGATATCGGGTTTAGCTCCTACGAGCAGTACTTC; CDR3 protein: CASSVDIGFSSYEQYF
J gene: TRBJ2-3; clone size: once; V gene: TRBV2; CDR3 length: 13; D gene: NA; CDR3 DNA: TGTGCCAGCAGGTGGGACAGCACAGATACGCAGTATTTT; CDR3 protein: CASRWDSTDTQYF
J gene: TRBJ2-3; clone size: NA; V gene: TRBV27; CDR3 length: 16; D gene: NA; CDR3 DNA: TGTGCCAGCAGTCGTGTCCGTCGGTCTAGCACAGATACGCAGTATTTT; CDR3 protein: CASSRVRRSSTDTQYF
J gene: TRBJ2-2; clone size: NA; V gene: TRBV29-1; CDR3 length: 15; D gene: TRBD1; CDR3 DNA: TGCAGCGTCGGAGGGGGACAGGGGAACACCGGGGAGCTGTTTTTT; CDR3 protein: CSVGGGQGNTGELFF
J gene: TRBJ2-3; clone size: NA; V gene: TRBV9; CDR3 length: 15; D gene: NA; CDR3 DNA: TGTGCCAGCAGCGTAGCTAGTGGAGCCACAGATACGCAGTATTTT; CDR3 protein: CASSVASGATDTQYF